This T cell receptor beta chain was profiled in a study of vaccination effects on CD4 cells after COVID-19. Across the study: A median of 72 days separated the second dose and sampling. Broader study findings: Late in the post-vaccination period, infection-induced and vaccine-induced clones underwent marked clonal contraction.

The V gene's germline CDR1 is SGHTA and CDR2 FQGNSA. V was trimmed by 3 bases and J by 5 bases, leaving 5 bases between them. The length of the CDR3 is 12 residues. Comments on this clone: Its specificity is unknown.

The assay was immunoSEQ multiplex PCR, and TCRdb's table has in-frame clones only and misses some. The table shows 35,000 to 45,000 clones, with about 80% occurring only once. Sequencing in the ViraFEST assay came after antigen-specific CD4+ T cells had been expanded with viral peptide pools, which were used to stimulate PBMC. The culture ran for about 11 days, and then CD4+ T cells were isolated. Either the BNT162b2 or mRNA-1273 vaccine was given to participants in two doses. It was with around 10 IU/ml IL-2 and 9.5 to 10 ug/ml peptides that some 1.9 million PBMC per well were cultured. The sample was CD4+ T cells from PBMCs cultured with HCoV-NL63 spike peptides, taken after COVID-19 vaccination. The clonotype comes from a human donor who received a COVID-19 vaccine. Some clones in this sample may be carry-over from other donors' samples. This chain joins TRBV7-2 and TRBJ1-5; D is unresolved. CDR3 amino acids: CASSFEYQPQHF. CDR3 nucleotide sequence: TGTGCCAGCAGCTTCGAGTATCAGCCCCAGCATTTT.